A single sample is the source of the 20 T cell receptor beta chains below, sequenced in a study of Ad26.COV2.S vaccination and SARS-CoV-2 variants. Regarding treatment: some 20 received Ad26.COV2.S at low or high dose, single or two shots; 5 received placebo; per-sample allocation not given. Day 63 following the first vaccine or placebo injection was when the samples were taken. This table comes from immunoSEQ multiplex PCR, and its TCRdb copy is limited to in-frame clones, with some not included. Among 350,000 to 450,000 clones listed, approximately 89% were seen once. The specimen comprised peripheral blood, sampled in a trial of Ad26.COV2.S vaccine versus placebo. The receptor source for this set is a person between 18 and 65 years old who received the Ad26.COV2.S COVID-19 vaccine or a placebo.

In this sample, this clone turned up once. J is TRBJ2-5 and V is TRBV15, with 10 positions matching TRBD1. CDR3 length: 15 amino acids. Germline CDR1 reads LNHNV; CDR2 reads YYDKDF (reference sequence). Trimming removed 5 bases from V and 4 bases from J; junction bases left unmatched: 7. In DNA, the CDR3 is TGTGCCACCAGCGGGACAGGGGTCCCCGGAGAGACCCAGTACTTC. Its translation is CATSGTGVPGETQYF.

The gene calls are TRBV4-1 and TRBJ2-7; possible D gene TRBD1, 5 bases. There are 16 residues in the CDR3. CDR1 and CDR2 from the germline V gene are MGHRA and YSYEKL. Trimming cost V 1 base and J 0 bases, with 13 bases left between them. The DNA for the CDR3 is TGCGCCAGCAGCCAAGGTCAGGGCTCAAGCTCCTACGAGCAGTACTTC. Translated, it gives CASSQGQGSSSYEQYF.

The chain recombines TRBV19 with TRBJ1-6, with 8 bases identical to TRBD1. The CDR3 contains 15 residues. In germline, CDR1 is LNHDA, CDR2 SQIVND (reference sequence). V was clipped by 5 bases and J by 9 bases; unmatched bases: 9. CDR3 sequence (DNA): TGTGCCAGTAGTGTCCGGACAGGGATAATTTCACCCCTCCACTTT. Translated: CASSVRTGIISPLHF.

The V gene is TRBV28, the J gene TRBJ2-5; D is possibly TRBD2 (7 bases). The CDR3 is 16 amino acids. Germline CDR1 reads MDHEN; CDR2 reads SYDVKM. V dropped 5 bases and J dropped 3 bases, with 19 bases sitting between them. CDR3 nucleotides: TGTGCCAGCAGTCCATGGGGGGGCCGAGGGAAAGAGACCCAGTACTTC. It translates to CASSPWGGRGKETQYF.

This chain uses TRBV19 with TRBJ1-2; 9 nucleotides match TRBD1. The ends lost 0 bases at V and 4 bases at J; junction bases unmatched: 12. CDR1 and CDR2 (germline): LNHDA, SQIVND (reference sequence). The CDR3 length is 18 residues. In nucleotides, the CDR3 is TGTGCCAGTAGTATAGAAAAAATACGGGACAGGGTACTCTATGGCTACACCTTC. It is translated as CASSIEKIRDRVLYGYTF. Variable domain in full (rest from reference TRBV19 and TRBJ1-2): DGGITQSPKYLFRKEGQNVTLSCEQNLNHDAMYWYRQDPGQGLRLIYYSQIVNDFQKGDIAEGYSVSREKKESFPLTVTSAQKNPTAFYLCASSIEKIRDRVLYGYTFGSGTRLTVV.

The rearrangement joins TRBV7-7 to TRBJ2-1; 8 bases match TRBD1. CDR3 length equals 16 residues. Trimming removed 8 bases from V and 4 bases from J; junction bases left unmatched: 13. The germline gives CDR1 SSHAT, CDR2 FNYEAQ (reference sequence). The CDR3 is CASPDRDNPLYNEQFF. As DNA, the CDR3 is TGTGCCAGCCCGGACAGGGATAATCCACTGTACAATGAGCAGTTCTTC.

The chain employs TRBV19 and TRBJ1-3; D is possibly TRBD1 (5 bases). The CDR3 has 15 amino acids. V shed 7 bases and J shed 0 bases, with 13 bases lying between them. CDR1 LNHDA and CDR2 SQIVND come from the germline V gene (reference sequence). The CDR3 region is CASTAQAFSGNTIYF. The CDR3 coding sequence is TGTGCCAGTACCGCACAGGCCTTCTCTGGAAACACCATATATTTT.

V is TRBV28 and J is TRBJ1-5; D unclear. Germline V gene sequence: CDR1 MDHEN, CDR2 SYDVKM. The CDR3 runs to 13 residues. V lost 6 bases and J 3 bases, leaving 9 bases between the germline ends. Here the CDR3 reads CASRGDLNQPQHF. DNA for the CDR3: TGTGCCAGCAGGGGTGACCTCAATCAGCCCCAGCATTTT.

The chain uses TRBV7-2 and TRBJ2-5, with 7 bases that match TRBD1. V was clipped by 4 bases and J by 4 bases; unmatched bases: 3. The CDR3 runs 13 residues. Germline V CDR1 and CDR2: SGHTA, FQGNSA. CDR3 region: CASSSSGGETQYF. DNA of the CDR3: TGTGCCAGCAGCTCGTCAGGGGGAGAGACCCAGTACTTC.

This clone occurred once. The J gene is TRBJ2-1, the V gene TRBV7-2; D may be TRBD2 (6 bases). There are 16 residues in the CDR3. V dropped 0 bases and J dropped 3 bases, with 12 bases sitting between them. From germline, CDR1 is SGHTA and CDR2 FQGNSA. The DNA of the CDR3 is TGTGCCAGCAGCTTAGCCACGGGAGCTCTCTACAATGAGCAGTTCTTC. Translating gives CASSLATGALYNEQFF.

J is TRBJ1-5 and V is TRBV18, with D maybe TRBD1 (6 bases). Germline CDR1 is KGHSH and CDR2 is LQKENI. V lost 7 bases and J lost 2, with 9 bases in between. This CDR3 is 13 amino acids long. CDR3 amino acids: CASCSGGNQPQHF. The CDR3 nucleotides are TGTGCCAGCTGCTCAGGGGGCAATCAGCCCCAGCATTTT. The complete variable domain, with remaining parts taken from reference TRBV18 and TRBJ1-5, reads NAGVMQNPRHLVRRRGQEARLRCSPMKGHSHVYWYRQLPEEGLKFMVYLQKENIIDESGMPKERFSAEFPKEGPSILRIQQVVRGDSAAYFCASCSGGNQPQHFGDGTRLSIL.

J is TRBJ1-1 and V is TRBV28; 7 bases agree with TRBD1. Germline V lookup: CDR1 MDHEN, CDR2 SYDVKM. J gave up 5 bases and V 6 bases, and 0 bases lay outside the gene matches. This CDR3 is built from 11 residues. The CDR3 here is CASRTGTEAFF. The CDR3 DNA is TGTGCCAGCAGGACAGGGACTGAAGCTTTCTTT. The whole variable domain, remainder taken from reference TRBV28 and TRBJ1-1, is DVKVTQSSRYLVKRTGEKVFLECVQDMDHENMFWYRQDPGLGLRLIYFSYDVKMKEKGDIPEGYSVSREKKERFSLILESASTNQTSMYLCASRTGTEAFFGQGTRLTVV.

V gene TRBV11-2 combines with J gene TRBJ1-1, with a possible D match to TRBD1 (5 bases). CDR3 length: 17 amino acids. Germline V gives CDR1 SGHAT, CDR2 FQNNGV. Trimming took 1 base from V and 0 from J, leaving 15 bases between them. The CDR3 spells CASSLVRGRQLNTEAFF. For the CDR3, the DNA is TGTGCCAGCAGCTTAGTAAGGGGACGGCAATTGAACACTGAAGCTTTCTTT.

The chain joins TRBV3-1 (or the pseudogene TRBV3-2) to TRBJ2-3; perhaps TRBD2 as D (6 bases). The CDR3 is 15 amino acids. Per the germline V gene, CDR1 is LGHDT and CDR2 is YNNKEL (reference sequence). Trimming removed 4 bases from V and 4 bases from J, with 15 bases in between. CDR3 in amino acids: CASSPLRAGSDTQYF. In nucleotides, the CDR3 is TGTGCCAGCAGCCCCCTTCGGGCGGGGTCAGATACGCAGTATTTT.

The chain uses TRBV28 and TRBJ1-2; no definite D call. There are 15 residues in the CDR3. V shed 5 bases and J shed 3 bases, with 16 bases lying between them. Per the germline V gene, CDR1 is MDHEN and CDR2 is SYDVKM. CDR3 sequence: CASSRPRRLDYGYTF. CDR3 DNA sequence: TGTGCCAGCAGTCGCCCGAGGAGACTGGACTATGGCTACACCTTC.

V and J are TRBV3-1 (or the pseudogene TRBV3-2) and TRBJ2-1, with D hard to call. From germline, CDR1 is LGHDT and CDR2 YNNKEL (reference sequence). The CDR3 sequence is 15 residues long. The V and J ends lost 0 bases and 10 bases respectively, with 16 bases between them. This chain's CDR3 is CASSQEGSPTREQFF. The CDR3 DNA reads as TGTGCCAGCAGCCAAGAGGGGTCCCCTACAAGGGAGCAGTTCTTC.

J is TRBJ2-7 and V is TRBV6-1; D uncertain. Germline values: CDR1 MNHNS, CDR2 SASEGT. The CDR3 runs to 16 residues. V was shortened by 3 bases and J by 4 bases, with 19 bases between the two germline ends. CDR3 sequence reads: CASSDPRTESKYEQYF. The CDR3 bases are TGTGCCAGCAGTGACCCCCGCACAGAAAGTAAATACGAGCAGTACTTC.

The rearrangement joins TRBV5-5 to TRBJ1-5; D is perhaps TRBD1 (6 bases). This CDR3 spans 15 amino acids. Between the trimmed V and J ends, which lost 4 bases and 5 bases, there was a span of 16 bases. The germline V gene has CDR1 SGHKS and CDR2 YYEKEE (reference sequence). The CDR3 reads CASSLMGGGDQPQHF. The CDR3 bases are TGTGCCAGCAGCCTTATGGGGGGGGGCGATCAGCCCCAGCATTTT. The full variable domain, its missing parts supplied by reference TRBV5-5 and TRBJ1-5, is DAGVTQSPTHLIKTRGQQVTLRCSPISGHKSVSWYQQVLGQGPQFIFQYYEKEERGRGNFPDRFSARQFPNYSSELNVNALLLGDSALYLCASSLMGGGDQPQHFGDGTRLSIL.

The chain is built from TRBV6-4 and TRBJ2-1; D is ambiguous. Germline V lookup: CDR1 MRHNA, CDR2 SNTAGT. The germline V and J ends were trimmed by 9 bases and 2 bases, with 14 bases remaining between them. The CDR3 consists of 14 residues. CDR3 amino acids: CARIDPVTYNEQFF. The CDR3 DNA reads TGTGCCAGGATCGACCCAGTCACCTACAATGAGCAGTTCTTC.

The gene calls are TRBV27 and TRBJ1-2, with D tentatively TRBD1 (5 bases). The CDR3 loop spans 15 amino acids. From germline, CDR1 is MNHEY and CDR2 SMNVEV (reference sequence). V was shortened by 2 bases and J by 4 bases, with 14 bases between the two germline ends. The CDR3 region has the DNA TGTGCCAGCAGTTTAGGGGGGTTCCAGTCCTATGGCTACACCTTC. This gives the protein CASSLGGFQSYGYTF.